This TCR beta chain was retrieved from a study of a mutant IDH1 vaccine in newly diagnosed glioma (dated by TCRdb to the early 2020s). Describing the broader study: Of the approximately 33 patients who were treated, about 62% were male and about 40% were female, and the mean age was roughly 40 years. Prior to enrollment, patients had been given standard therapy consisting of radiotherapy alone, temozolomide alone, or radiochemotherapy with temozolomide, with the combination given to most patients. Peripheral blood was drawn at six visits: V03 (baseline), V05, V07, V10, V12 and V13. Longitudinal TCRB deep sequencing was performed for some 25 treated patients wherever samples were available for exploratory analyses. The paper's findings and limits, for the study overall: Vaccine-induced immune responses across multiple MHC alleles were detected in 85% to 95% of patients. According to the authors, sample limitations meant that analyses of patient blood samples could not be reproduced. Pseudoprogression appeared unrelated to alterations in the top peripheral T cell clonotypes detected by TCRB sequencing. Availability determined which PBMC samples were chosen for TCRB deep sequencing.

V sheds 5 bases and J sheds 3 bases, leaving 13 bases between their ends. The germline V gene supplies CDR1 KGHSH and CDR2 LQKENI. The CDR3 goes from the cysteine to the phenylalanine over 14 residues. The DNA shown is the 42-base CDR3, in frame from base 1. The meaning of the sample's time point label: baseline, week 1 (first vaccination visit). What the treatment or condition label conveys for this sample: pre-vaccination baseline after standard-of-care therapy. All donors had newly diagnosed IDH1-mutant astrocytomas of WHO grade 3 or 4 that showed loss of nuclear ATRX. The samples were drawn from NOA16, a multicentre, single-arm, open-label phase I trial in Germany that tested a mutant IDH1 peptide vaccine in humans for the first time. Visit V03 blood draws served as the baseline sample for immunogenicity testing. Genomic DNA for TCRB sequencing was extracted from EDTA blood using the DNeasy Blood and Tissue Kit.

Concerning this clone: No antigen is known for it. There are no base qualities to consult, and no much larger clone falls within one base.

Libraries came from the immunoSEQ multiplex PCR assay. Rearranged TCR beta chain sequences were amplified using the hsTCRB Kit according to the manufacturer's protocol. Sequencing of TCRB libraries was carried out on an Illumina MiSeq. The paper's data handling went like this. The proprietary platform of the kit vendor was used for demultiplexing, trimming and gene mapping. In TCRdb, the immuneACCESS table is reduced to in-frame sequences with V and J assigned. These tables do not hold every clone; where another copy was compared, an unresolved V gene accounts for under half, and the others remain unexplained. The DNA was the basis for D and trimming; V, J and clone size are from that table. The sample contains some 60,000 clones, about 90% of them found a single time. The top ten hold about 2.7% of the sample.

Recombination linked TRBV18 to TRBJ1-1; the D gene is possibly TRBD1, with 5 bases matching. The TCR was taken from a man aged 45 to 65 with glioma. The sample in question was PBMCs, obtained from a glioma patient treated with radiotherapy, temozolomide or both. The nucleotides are TGTGCCAGCTCAATGAATACAGGTCACACTGAAGCTTTCTTT. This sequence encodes CASSMNTGHTEAFF. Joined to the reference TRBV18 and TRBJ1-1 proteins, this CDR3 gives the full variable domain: NAGVMQNPRHLVRRRGQEARLRCSPMKGHSHVYWYRQLPEEGLKFMVYLQKENIIDESGMPKERFSAEFPKEGPSILRIQQVVRGDSAAYFCASSMNTGHTEAFFGQGTRLTVV.